Below, 8 T cell receptor beta chains from the same sample are listed, as sequenced in a study of CD8 T cells in ankylosing spondylitis. Their cognate antigens are unknown. Findings of the study overall: Ankylosing spondylitis blood seemed to carry a telltale TCR beta motif made of eight highly homologous variants.

TCRdb re-analysed the 5' RACE reads in MiXCR, keeping a single row per CDR3 protein. The profile shows around 130,000 distinct CDR3 sequences, about a sixth of them singletons. The specimen sequenced was blood, either unsorted or a sorted T cell fraction (not recorded which). All receptors derive from a male donor with ankylosing spondylitis.

This clonotype has at least ten counts. The gene calls are TRBV28 and TRBJ2-5; TRBD1 aligns across 7 bases. The CDR3 is 14 amino acids. Germline trimming cut 5 bases from V and 5 bases from J; bases unmatched to any gene: 8. Per germline, CDR1 MDHEN and CDR2 SYDVKM. The CDR3 bases are TGTGCCAGCAGTACCCTGACAGGGAGTGAGACCCAGTACTTC. Its translation is CASSTLTGSETQYF.

This clonotype was seen a few times. This rearrangement joins TRBV9 to TRBJ1-6; no clear D. This CDR3 region has 11 residues. Germline CDR1 is SGDLS and CDR2 is YYNGEE. Trimming cost V 7 bases and J 8 bases, with 7 bases left between them. As DNA, the CDR3 is TGTGCCAGCGGCCCGCATTCACCCCTCCACTTT. Translated, it gives CASGPHSPLHF.

A few counts support this clonotype. The chain carries TRBV7-9 and TRBJ2-1; D may correspond to TRBD1 or TRBD2 (5 bases each). Trimming shortened V by 0 bases and J by 8 bases, and 14 bases separated the two germline ends. The CDR3 consists of 15 residues. Germline CDR1 SEHNR, CDR2 FQNEAQ (reference sequence). The CDR3 nucleotides read TGTGCCAGCAGCTTAGCTGGGGGAAGAAATGATGAGCAGTTCTTC. Translation gives CASSLAGGRNDEQFF.

The chain is built from TRBV5-1 and TRBJ1-2; D call uncertain. Trimming took 0 bases from V and 8 from J, leaving 17 bases between them. This CDR3 contains 15 residues. Germline assignment: CDR1 SGHRS and CDR2 YFSETQ. The CDR3 DNA reads as TGCGCCAGCAGCTTGGAGGTGCGGGCCAGTCCGGGCTACACCTTC. Translating gives CASSLEVRASPGYTF.

This clonotype was detected only a few times. The chain links TRBV18 to TRBJ2-5; TRBD2 might be the D (5 bases). The germline gives CDR1 KGHSH, CDR2 LQKENI. V lost 3 bases and J lost 1, with 21 bases in between. The CDR3 sequence is 18 residues long. Here the CDR3 DNA reads TGTGCCAGCTCACCGGGCTACGGACTCATCTTTCTCCAAGAGACCCAGTACTTC. It yields the protein CASSPGYGLIFLQETQYF. Supplemented by reference TRBV18 and TRBJ2-5, the full variable domain reads NAGVMQNPRHLVRRRGQEARLRCSPMKGHSHVYWYRQLPEEGLKFMVYLQKENIIDESGMPKERFSAEFPKEGPSILRIQQVVRGDSAAYFCASSPGYGLIFLQETQYFGPGTRLLVL.

This clonotype was picked up a small number of times. The chain carries TRBV5-1 and TRBJ2-3, with 8 bases that match TRBD1. The CDR3 runs 17 residues. The germline V gene has CDR1 SGHRS and CDR2 YFSETQ. V trimming: 4 bases; J trimming: 1 base; junction bases outside the gene matches: 11. CDR3: CASSPIPMDRGTDTQYF. CDR3 DNA sequence: TGCGCCAGCAGCCCAATTCCCATGGACAGGGGCACAGATACGCAGTATTTT.

This clonotype came up a few times. This chain joins TRBV11-2 and TRBJ2-1; perhaps TRBD1 as D (5 bases). The V gene's germline CDR1 is SGHAT and CDR2 FQNNGV. This CDR3 contains 13 residues. Trimming pared 4 bases from V and 3 bases from J, leaving 7 bases between. In DNA form, the CDR3 reads TGTGCCAGCAGCTCCGACAGCTACAATGAGCAGTTCTTC. Protein sequence: CASSSDSYNEQFF. The variable domain in full, with the rest retrieved from reference TRBV11-2 and TRBJ2-1, is EAGVAQSPRYKIIEKRQSVAFWCNPISGHATLYWYQQILGQGPKLLIQFQNNGVVDDSQLPKDRFSAERLKGVDSTLKIQPAKLEDSAVYLCASSSDSYNEQFFGPGTRLTVL.

The genes are TRBV7-8 and TRBJ2-1; D may be TRBD1 or TRBD2 (6 bases each). The CDR3 has 16 amino acids. Germline V gene lookup returns CDR1 SGHVS and CDR2 FQNEAQ. V lost 5 bases to trimming and J lost 0 bases, with 14 bases between them. The CDR3: CASSPRGRSSYNEQFF. The CDR3 DNA follows: TGTGCCAGCAGCCCTCGGGGGCGGAGCTCCTACAATGAGCAGTTCTTC.